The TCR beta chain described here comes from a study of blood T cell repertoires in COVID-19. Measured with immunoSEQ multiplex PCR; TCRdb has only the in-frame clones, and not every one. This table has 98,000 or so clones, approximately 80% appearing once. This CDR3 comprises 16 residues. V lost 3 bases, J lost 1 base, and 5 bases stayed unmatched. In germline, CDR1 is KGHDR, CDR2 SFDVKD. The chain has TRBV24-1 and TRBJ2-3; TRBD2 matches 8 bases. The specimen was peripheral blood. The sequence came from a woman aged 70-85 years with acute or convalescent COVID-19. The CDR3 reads CATSDPSRGGTDTQYF. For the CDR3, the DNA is TGTGCCACCAGTGATCCCTCGCGGGGGGGCACAGATACGCAGTATTTT.